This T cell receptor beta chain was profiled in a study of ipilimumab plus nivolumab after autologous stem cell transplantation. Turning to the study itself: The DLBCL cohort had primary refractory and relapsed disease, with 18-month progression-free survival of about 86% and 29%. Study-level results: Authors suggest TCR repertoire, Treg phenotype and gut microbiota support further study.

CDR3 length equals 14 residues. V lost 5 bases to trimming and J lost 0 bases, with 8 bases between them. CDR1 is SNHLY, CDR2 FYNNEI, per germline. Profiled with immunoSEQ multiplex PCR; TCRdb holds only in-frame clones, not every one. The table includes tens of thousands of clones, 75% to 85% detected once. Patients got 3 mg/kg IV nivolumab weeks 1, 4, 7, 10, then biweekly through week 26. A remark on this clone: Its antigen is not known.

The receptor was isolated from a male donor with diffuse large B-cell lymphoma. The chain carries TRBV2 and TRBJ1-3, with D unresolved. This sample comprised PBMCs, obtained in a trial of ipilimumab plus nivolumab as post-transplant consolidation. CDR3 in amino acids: CASSSGFSGNTIYF. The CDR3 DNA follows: TGTGCCAGCAGTTCCGGGTTCTCTGGAAACACCATATATTTT.